This T cell receptor beta chain is from a study of T cells after yellow fever vaccination. The CDR3 extends over 13 amino acids. The V and J ends lost 4 bases and 6 bases, in that order; junction bases with no gene match: 4. This clonotype came up many times. TCRdb processed the 5' RACE reads anew with MiXCR; each CDR3 protein has one entry. The sample lists fewer than 650,000 distinct CDR3 sequences, just over 20% occurring once. The chain has TRBV12-3 or TRBV12-4 and TRBJ2-3, with 7 nucleotides matching TRBD2. The sample consisted of PBMCs, taken around 3 weeks after the first yellow fever vaccination. The receptor's source is a man aged 18 to 30 who received the YFV17D yellow fever vaccine. The CDR3 DNA is TGTGCCAGCAGTTCGTGGGGGGGGGATACGCAGTATTTT. Protein product: CASSSWGGDTQYF.